This T cell receptor beta chain was retrieved from a study of PD-L1 blockade in urothelial cancer. About the study: In the patient group, about 90% of the roughly 29 were males with bladder-origin urothelial cancer. Blood analysis was done at 3 weeks (second dose) and 6 weeks after treatment began.

Time point specified: pretreatment peripheral blood. Sampling of each patient yielded between 1 and 8 specimens, collected pretreatment and on-treatment. Produced via immunoSEQ multiplex PCR; TCRdb's table is partial and in-frame only. The repertoire holds tens of thousands of clones, with 84% as singletons. Sample: PBMCs, taken around atezolizumab (anti-PD-L1) treatment. This receptor was taken from a woman aged 70 to 79 with urothelial cancer.

This chain's CDR3 is CSVGLGRGDGYTF. CDR3 nucleotide sequence: TGCAGCGTTGGGTTAGGCAGGGGCGATGGCTACACCTTC. V usage is TRBV29-1 and J usage is TRBJ1-2, with D perhaps TRBD1 (6 bases). Trimming shortened V by 4 bases and J by 6 bases, and 15 bases separated the two germline ends. In germline, CDR1 is SQVTM, CDR2 ANQGSEA. This CDR3 comprises 13 residues.